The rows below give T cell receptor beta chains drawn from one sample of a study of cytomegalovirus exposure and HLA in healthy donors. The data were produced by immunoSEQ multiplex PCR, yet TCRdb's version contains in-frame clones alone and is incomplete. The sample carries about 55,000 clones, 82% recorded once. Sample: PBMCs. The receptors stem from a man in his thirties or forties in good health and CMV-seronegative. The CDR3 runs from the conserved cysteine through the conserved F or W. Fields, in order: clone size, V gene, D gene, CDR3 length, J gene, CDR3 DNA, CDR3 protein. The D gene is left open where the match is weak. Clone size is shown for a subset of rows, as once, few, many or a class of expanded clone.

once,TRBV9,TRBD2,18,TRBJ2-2,TGTGCCAGCAGCGTAGCTACACGGCGGGAGGGCCGCACCGGGGAGCTGTTTTTT,CASSVATRREGRTGELFF
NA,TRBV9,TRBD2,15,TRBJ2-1,TGTGCCAGCAGCCGGGGGGGGGCGTATTACAATGAGCAGTTCTTC,CASSRGGAYYNEQFF
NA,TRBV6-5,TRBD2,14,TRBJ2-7,TGTGCCAGCAGCCGACTAGCGGGAGCCTACGAGCAGTACTTC,CASSRLAGAYEQYF
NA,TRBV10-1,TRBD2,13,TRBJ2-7,TGCGCCAGCAGTGAAGCCCCGGGAGGCAGCCTCATATTC,CASSEAPGGSLIF
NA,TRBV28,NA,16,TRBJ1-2,TGTGCCAGCAGTTTTGGGCTTCTTAGAGCTAACTATGGCTACACCTTC,CASSFGLLRANYGYTF
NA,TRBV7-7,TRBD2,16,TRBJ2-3,TGTGCTAGCAGCCTAGGACTAGCGGGGGGGACAGATACGCAGTATTTT,CASSLGLAGGTDTQYF
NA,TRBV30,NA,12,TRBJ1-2,TGTGCCTGGGCGACGGGGAACTATGGCTACACCTTC,CAWATGNYGYTF
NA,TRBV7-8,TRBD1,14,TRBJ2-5,TGTGCCAGCAGCCCCCAGACAGGGTTAGAGACCCAGTACTTC,CASSPQTGLETQYF
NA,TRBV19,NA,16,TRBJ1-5,TGTGCCAGTAGTATTGTGGGGCGAGGTAGCAGTCAGCCCCAGCATTTT,CASSIVGRGSSQPQHF
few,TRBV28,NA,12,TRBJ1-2,TGTGCCAGCAGTTTAGGGACACGAGGCTACACCTTC,CASSLGTRGYTF
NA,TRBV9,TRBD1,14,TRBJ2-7,TGTGCCAGCACCGCCGGGACAGGGGCCTACGAGCAGTACTTC,CASTAGTGAYEQYF
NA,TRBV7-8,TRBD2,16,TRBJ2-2,TGTGCCAGCAGCCCTCGTTCGTTAGCGGGGGCAGGGGAGCTGTTTTTT,CASSPRSLAGAGELFF
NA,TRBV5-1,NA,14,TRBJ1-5,TGCGCCAGCAGCTTGGCCGGAGACAATCAGCCCCAGCATTTT,CASSLAGDNQPQHF
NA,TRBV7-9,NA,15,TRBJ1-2,TGTGCCAGCAGCGTCGGCGGGGGTTTCCACTATGGCTACACCTTC,CASSVGGGFHYGYTF
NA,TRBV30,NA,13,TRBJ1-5,TGTGCCTGGAGTGTTGGGGAGACGCGGCCCCAGCATTTT,CAWSVGETRPQHF
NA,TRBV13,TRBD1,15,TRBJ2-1,TGTGCCAGCAGTTCCCCGGACAGGGGGCTGTATGAGCAGTTCTTC,CASSSPDRGLYEQFF
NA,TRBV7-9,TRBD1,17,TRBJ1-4,TGTGCCAGCAGCCTATACCGGGACAGGGGGCTTCCCGAAAAACTGTTTTTT,CASSLYRDRGLPEKLFF
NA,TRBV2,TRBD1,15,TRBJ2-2,TGTGCCAGCGGACGGGACAGGGGAGACACCGGGGAGCTGTTTTTT,CASGRDRGDTGELFF
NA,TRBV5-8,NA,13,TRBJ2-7,TGTGCCAGCAGCTTTCAACTAGGACTCGAGCAGTACTTC,CASSFQLGLEQYF
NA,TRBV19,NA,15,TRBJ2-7,TGTGCCAGTAGTACGGGGGTTGGCGGGGGCCGCGAGCAGTACTTC,CASSTGVGGGREQYF
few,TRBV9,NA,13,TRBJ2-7,TGTGCCAGCAGCGTAGTAGGCGGGGACGAGCAGTACTTC,CASSVVGGDEQYF
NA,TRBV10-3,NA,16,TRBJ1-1,TGTGCCATCAGTGAGGTCCAGGGAATTGTGAACACTGAAGCTTTCTTT,CAISEVQGIVNTEAFF
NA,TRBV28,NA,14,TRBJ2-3,TGTGCCAGCAGTTTAGGGGGGGCAAAAGATACGCAGTATTTT,CASSLGGAKDTQYF
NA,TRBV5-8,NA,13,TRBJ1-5,TGTGCCAGCAGCCTGGGACTCAATCAGCCCCAGCATTTT,CASSLGLNQPQHF
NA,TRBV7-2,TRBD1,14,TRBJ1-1,TGTGCCAGCAGCTTAGCGATACAGGGGGGGAAGGCTTTCTTT,CASSLAIQGGKAFF
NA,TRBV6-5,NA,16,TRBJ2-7,TGTGCCAGCAGTTACTCGTCGGCTAGTCCAACCTACGAGCAGTACTTC,CASSYSSASPTYEQYF
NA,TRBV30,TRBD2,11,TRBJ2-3,TGTGCCTGGAGTGTCGGGAGGCCGCAGTATTTT,CAWSVGRPQYF
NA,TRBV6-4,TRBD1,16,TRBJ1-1,TGTGCCAGCAGCCGCTCAATCGGACAGGGGGCCACTGAAGCTTTCTTT,CASSRSIGQGATEAFF
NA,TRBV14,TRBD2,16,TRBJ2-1,TGTGCCAGCAGCCAAGATTCGGGACTAACGTACAATGAGCAGTTCTTC,CASSQDSGLTYNEQFF
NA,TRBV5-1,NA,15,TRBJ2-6,TGCGCCAGCAGCGCCGAAGTAGCTGGGGCCAACGTCCTGACTTTC,CASSAEVAGANVLTF
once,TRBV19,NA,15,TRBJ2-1,TGTGCCAGTAGTATAGGCGATAGCTCCTACAATGAGCAGTTCTTC,CASSIGDSSYNEQFF
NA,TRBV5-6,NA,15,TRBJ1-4,TGTGCCAGCAGCTTGGGGACAGCCTCTAATGAAAAACTGTTTTTT,CASSLGTASNEKLFF
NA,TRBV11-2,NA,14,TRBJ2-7,TGTGCCAGCAGCTTAGAGGCGGGGCTGGGTGAGGAGTACTTC,CASSLEAGLGEEYF
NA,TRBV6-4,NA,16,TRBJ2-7,TGTGCCAGCAGTGACTCAACGGGTAGGATTGACTACGAGCAGTACTTC,CASSDSTGRIDYEQYF
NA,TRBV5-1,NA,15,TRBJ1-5,TGCGCCAGCAGCTTGCGGGGGGGTAGCAATCAGCCCCAGCATTTT,CASSLRGGSNQPQHF
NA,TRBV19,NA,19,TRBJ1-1,TGTGCCAGTAGTGTCGCACGGACAGCAAGTCTGAGTAGGAACACTGAAGCTTTCTTT,CASSVARTASLSRNTEAFF
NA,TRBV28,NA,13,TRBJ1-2,TGTGCCAGCAGTTTAGGTAGGGGCTATGGCTACACCTTC,CASSLGRGYGYTF
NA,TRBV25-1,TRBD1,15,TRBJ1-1,TGTGCCAGCAGTGAGGGTAGACAGGGGAACACTGAAGCTTTCTTT,CASSEGRQGNTEAFF
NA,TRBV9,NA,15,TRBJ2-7,TGTGCCAGCAGCGTAGGCACAGGGTCGGACTACGAGCAGTACTTC,CASSVGTGSDYEQYF
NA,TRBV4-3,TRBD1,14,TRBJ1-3,TGCGCCAGCAGCGGGACAGGGCCTGGAAACACCATATATTTT,CASSGTGPGNTIYF
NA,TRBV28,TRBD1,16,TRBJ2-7,TGTGCCAGCAGGACTCAGGGGGTCGGGATCTCCTACGAGCAGTACTTC,CASRTQGVGISYEQYF
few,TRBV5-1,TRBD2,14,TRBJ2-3,TGCGCCAGCAAACCGGGGGGGGAATCAGATACGCAGTATTTT,CASKPGGESDTQYF
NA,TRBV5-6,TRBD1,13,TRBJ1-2,TGTGCCAGCAGCCAGGGGACAGGGGGCGGCTACACCTTC,CASSQGTGGGYTF
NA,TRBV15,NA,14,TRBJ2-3,TGTGCCACCAGCAGAGGTGGGGCCGCAGATACGCAGTATTTT,CATSRGGAADTQYF
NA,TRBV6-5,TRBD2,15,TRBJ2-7,TGTGCCAGCAGTTACCAAGCGGGGGGGCTCTACGAGCAGTACTTC,CASSYQAGGLYEQYF
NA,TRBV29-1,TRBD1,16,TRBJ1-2,TGCAGCGTTGGCTCCGGGTCAGGGGGGTTAAATTTTGGCTACACCTTC,CSVGSGSGGLNFGYTF
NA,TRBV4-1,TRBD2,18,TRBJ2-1,TGCGCCAGCAGCCAAGCCTCCGGACTAGCGGCCTTACCCAATGAGCAGTTCTTC,CASSQASGLAALPNEQFF
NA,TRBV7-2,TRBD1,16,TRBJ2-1,TGTGCCAGCAGCTTAGAGGGTGGGGCAGGGGGCACTGAGCAGTTCTTC,CASSLEGGAGGTEQFF
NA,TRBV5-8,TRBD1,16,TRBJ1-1,TGTGCCAGCAGCTCCGGGACAGGGTCCAAGAACACTGAAGCTTTCTTT,CASSSGTGSKNTEAFF
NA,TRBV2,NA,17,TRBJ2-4,TGTGCCAGCAGTGAAGCTTTAGAGGTGATAGCCAAAAACATTCAGTACTTC,CASSEALEVIAKNIQYF
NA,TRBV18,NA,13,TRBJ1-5,TGTGCCAGCTCACCAGACAGAAATCAGCCCCAGCATTTT,CASSPDRNQPQHF